This T cell receptor beta chain was captured by sequencing in a study of post-analysis software for immune sequencing data. Looking at the study overall: Included among the disease courses, which were recorded for the cohort, were relapsing-remitting, secondary progressive and progressive-relapsing multiple sclerosis. Study observations and caveats: Under F measure analysis, samples from one preparation batch co-clustered strongly. Patients with multiple sclerosis recorded significantly lower normalized Chao1 diversity than controls, the study found. TRBV5-6, TRBV5-1 and TRBV20-1 were among four to six TRBV segments more frequent in patients than controls.

The V gene lost 3 bases and the J gene lost 7 bases, with 9 bases spanning the gap. The CDR3 runs 12 residues. Concerning this clonotype: What it recognizes is unknown.

Prepared TCR beta cDNA libraries contained unique molecular identifiers. T cells numbering 1 to 10 million yielded 450,000 to 500,000 cDNA molecules. One entry per CDR3 protein results from TCRdb running MiXCR on the PCR reads. Among hundreds of thousands of distinct CDR3 sequences, more than 50% were seen once, and the ten largest hold approximately 11%. The receptor was derived from a girl aged 2-10 years with multiple sclerosis. The J gene is TRBJ1-2, the V gene TRBV12-3 or TRBV12-4, with D possibly matching TRBD1 (5 bases). The source material was blood. In DNA, the CDR3 is TGTGCCAGCAGTTTCGGGACCTCTGGCTACACCTTC. Its protein is CASSFGTSGYTF.